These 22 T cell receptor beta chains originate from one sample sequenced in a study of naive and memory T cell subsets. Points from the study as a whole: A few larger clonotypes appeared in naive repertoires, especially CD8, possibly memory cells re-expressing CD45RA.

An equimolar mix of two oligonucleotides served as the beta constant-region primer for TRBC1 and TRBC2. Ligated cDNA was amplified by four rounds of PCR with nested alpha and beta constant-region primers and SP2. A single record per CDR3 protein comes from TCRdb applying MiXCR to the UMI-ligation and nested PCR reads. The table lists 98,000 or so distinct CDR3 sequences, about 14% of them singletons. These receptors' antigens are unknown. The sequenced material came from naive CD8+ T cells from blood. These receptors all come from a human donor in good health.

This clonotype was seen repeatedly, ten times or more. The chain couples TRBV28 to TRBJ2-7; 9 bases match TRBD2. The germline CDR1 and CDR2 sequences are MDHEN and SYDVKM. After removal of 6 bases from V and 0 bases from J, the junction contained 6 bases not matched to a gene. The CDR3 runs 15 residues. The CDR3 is CASRLAGASSYEQYF. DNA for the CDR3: TGTGCCAGCAGATTAGCGGGGGCTAGCTCCTACGAGCAGTACTTC.

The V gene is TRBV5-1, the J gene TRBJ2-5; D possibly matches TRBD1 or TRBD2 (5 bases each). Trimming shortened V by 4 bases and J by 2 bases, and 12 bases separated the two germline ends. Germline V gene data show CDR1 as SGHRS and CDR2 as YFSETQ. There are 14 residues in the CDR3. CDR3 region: CASSGAGVQETQYF. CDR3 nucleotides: TGCGCCAGCAGCGGGGCCGGGGTACAAGAGACCCAGTACTTC.

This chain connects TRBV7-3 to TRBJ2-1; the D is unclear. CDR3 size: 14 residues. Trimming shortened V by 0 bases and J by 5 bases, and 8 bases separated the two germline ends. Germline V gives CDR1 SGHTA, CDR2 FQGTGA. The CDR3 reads CASSLTAGDNEQFF. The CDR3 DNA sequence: TGTGCCAGCAGCTTAACCGCAGGAGACAATGAGCAGTTCTTC.

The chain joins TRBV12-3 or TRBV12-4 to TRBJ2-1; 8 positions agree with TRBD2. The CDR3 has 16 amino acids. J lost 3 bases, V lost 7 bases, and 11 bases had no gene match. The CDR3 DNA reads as TGTGCCAGCACCCCTCGGGCGGGAGGACTCTACAATGAGCAGTTCTTC. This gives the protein CASTPRAGGLYNEQFF.

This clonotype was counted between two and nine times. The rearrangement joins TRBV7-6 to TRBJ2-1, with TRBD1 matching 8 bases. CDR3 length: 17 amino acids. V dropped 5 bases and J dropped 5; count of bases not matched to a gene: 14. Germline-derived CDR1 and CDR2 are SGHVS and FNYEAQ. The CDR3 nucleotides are TGTGCCAGCAGCCCCTACACACAGGGGGTTAAGGACAATGAGCAGTTCTTC. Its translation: CASSPYTQGVKDNEQFF.

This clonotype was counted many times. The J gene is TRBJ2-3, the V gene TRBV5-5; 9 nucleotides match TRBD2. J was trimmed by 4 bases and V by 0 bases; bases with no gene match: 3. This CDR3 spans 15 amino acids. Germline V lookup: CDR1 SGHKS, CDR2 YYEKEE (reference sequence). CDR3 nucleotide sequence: TGTGCCAGCAGCTTGGCTGGCGGGGGGGCAGATACGCAGTATTTT. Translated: CASSLAGGGADTQYF.

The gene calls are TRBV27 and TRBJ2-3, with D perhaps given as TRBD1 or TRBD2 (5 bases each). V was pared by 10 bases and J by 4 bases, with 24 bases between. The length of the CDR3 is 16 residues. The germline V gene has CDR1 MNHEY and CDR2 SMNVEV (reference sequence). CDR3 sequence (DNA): TGTGCCACTCGAGGGCAGGGACCCTCGCGGGCAGATACGCAGTATTTT. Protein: CATRGQGPSRADTQYF.

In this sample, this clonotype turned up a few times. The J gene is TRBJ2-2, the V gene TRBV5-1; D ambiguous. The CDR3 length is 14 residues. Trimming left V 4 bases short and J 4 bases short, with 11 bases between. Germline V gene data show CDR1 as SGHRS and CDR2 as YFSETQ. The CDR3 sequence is CASSPRLLTGELFF. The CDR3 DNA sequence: TGCGCCAGCAGCCCACGACTCCTCACCGGGGAGCTGTTTTTT.

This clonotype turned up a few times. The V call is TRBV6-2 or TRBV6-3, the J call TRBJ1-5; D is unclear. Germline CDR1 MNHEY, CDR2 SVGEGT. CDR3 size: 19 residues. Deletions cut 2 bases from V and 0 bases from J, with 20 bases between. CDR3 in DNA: TGTGCCAGCAGTTACCCGCGCGAAGGAGGATATCGTAGCAATCAGCCCCAGCATTTT. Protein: CASSYPREGGYRSNQPQHF.

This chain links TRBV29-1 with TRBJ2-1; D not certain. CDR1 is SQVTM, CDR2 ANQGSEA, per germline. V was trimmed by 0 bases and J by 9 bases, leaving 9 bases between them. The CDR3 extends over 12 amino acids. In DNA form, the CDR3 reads TGCAGCGTTGAAGACCGCGGAGTTGAGCAGTTCTTC. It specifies CSVEDRGVEQFF.

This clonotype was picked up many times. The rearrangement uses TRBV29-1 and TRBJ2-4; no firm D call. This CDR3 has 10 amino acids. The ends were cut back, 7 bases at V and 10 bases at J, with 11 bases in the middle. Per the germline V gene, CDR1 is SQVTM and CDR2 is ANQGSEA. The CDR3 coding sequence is TGCAGCGCGGTGACCGGAATTCAGTACTTC. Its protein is CSAVTGIQYF.

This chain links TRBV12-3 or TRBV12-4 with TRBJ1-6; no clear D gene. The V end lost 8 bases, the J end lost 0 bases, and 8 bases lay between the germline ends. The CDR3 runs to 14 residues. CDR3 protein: CASARSSYNSPLHF. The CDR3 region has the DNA TGTGCCAGCGCTCGGAGCTCCTATAATTCACCCCTCCACTTT.

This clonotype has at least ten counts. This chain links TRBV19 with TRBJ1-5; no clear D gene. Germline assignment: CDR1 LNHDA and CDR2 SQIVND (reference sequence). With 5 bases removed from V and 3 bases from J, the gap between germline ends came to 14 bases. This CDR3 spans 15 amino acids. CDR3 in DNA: TGTGCCAGTAGTCCCAACGGTGCCTTCAATCAGCCCCAGCATTTT. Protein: CASSPNGAFNQPQHF.

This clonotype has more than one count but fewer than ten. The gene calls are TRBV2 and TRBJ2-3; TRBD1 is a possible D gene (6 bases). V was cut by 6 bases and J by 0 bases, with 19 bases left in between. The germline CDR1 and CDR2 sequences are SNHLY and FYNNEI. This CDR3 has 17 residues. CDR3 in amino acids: CASSSSSDSPSTDTQYF. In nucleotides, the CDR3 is TGTGCCAGCAGCTCTTCCTCGGACAGCCCTAGCACAGATACGCAGTATTTT.

The CDR3 loop is CASSDPQGGDEQFF. The CDR3 bases are TGTGCCAGCAGTGACCCGCAAGGGGGTGATGAGCAGTTCTTC. The V call is TRBV6-4, the J call TRBJ2-1, with D possibly matching TRBD1 (6 bases). Trimming left V 2 bases short and J 8 bases short, with 13 bases between. The length of the CDR3 is 14 residues. The germline CDR1 and CDR2 sequences are MRHNA and SNTAGT.

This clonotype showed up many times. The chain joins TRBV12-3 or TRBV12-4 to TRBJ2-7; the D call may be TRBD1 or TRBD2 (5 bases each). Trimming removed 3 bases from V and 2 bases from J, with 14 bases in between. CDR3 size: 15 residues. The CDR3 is CASSFPGAETYEQYF. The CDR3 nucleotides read TGTGCCAGCAGTTTCCCCGGGGCAGAAACCTACGAGCAGTACTTC.

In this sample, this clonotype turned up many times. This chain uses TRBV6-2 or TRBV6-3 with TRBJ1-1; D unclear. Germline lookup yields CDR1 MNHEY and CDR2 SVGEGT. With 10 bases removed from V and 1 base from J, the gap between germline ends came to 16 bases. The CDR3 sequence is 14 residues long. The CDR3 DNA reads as TGTGCCACCTCACGGGTACCTCCGAACACTGAAGCTTTCTTT. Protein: CATSRVPPNTEAFF.

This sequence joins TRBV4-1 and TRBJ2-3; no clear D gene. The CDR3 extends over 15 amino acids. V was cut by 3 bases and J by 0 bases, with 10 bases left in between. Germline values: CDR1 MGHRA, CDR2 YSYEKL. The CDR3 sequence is CASSQGYSSTDTQYF. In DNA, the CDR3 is TGCGCCAGCAGCCAGGGGTACAGCAGCACAGATACGCAGTATTTT.

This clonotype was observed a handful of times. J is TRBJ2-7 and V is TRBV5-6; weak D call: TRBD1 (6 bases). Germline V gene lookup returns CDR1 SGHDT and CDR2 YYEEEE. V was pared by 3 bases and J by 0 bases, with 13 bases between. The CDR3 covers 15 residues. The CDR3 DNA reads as TGTGCCAGCAGCTACGGGTCGGACAGCTCCTACGAGCAGTACTTC. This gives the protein CASSYGSDSSYEQYF. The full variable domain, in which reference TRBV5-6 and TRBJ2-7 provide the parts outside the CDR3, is DAGVTQSPTHLIKTRGQQVTLRCSPKSGHDTVSWYQQALGQGPQFIFQYYEEEERQRGNFPDRFSGHQFPNYSSELNVNALLLGDSALYLCASSYGSDSSYEQYFGPGTRLTVT.

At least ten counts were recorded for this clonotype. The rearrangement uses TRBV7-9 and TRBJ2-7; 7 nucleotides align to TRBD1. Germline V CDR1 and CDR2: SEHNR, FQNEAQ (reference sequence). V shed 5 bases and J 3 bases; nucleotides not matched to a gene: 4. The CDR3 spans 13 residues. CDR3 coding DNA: TGTGCCAGCAGCCCGGGGACAGTCTACGAGCAGTACTTC. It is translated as CASSPGTVYEQYF.

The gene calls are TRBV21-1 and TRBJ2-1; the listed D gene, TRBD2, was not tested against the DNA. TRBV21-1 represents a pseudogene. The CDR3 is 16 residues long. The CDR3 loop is CASSRLSGNLCNEQFF. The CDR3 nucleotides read TGTGCCAGCAGCAGACTTAGCGGCAACCTATGCAATGAGCAGTTCTTC.

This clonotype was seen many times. In DNA, the CDR3 is TGTGCCAGCAGTGGAGTCCTCACAGATACGCAGTATTTT. It specifies CASSGVLTDTQYF. The J gene is TRBJ2-3, the V gene TRBV25-1; D gene unclear. The CDR3 runs to 13 residues. The ends were cut back, 4 bases at V and 2 bases at J, with 7 bases in the middle. Germline loops: CDR1 MGHDK, CDR2 SYGVNS.